This passage covers 24 T cell receptor beta chains from one sample sequenced in a study of Ad26.COV2.S vaccination and SARS-CoV-2 variants. Sequencing was performed with immunoSEQ multiplex PCR; in TCRdb, only in-frame clones are kept and a portion is missing. Of 350,000 to 500,000 clones in the sample, over 75% are singletons; the top ten hold less than 4.5%. Described treatment: some 19 received Ad26.COV2.S at low or high dose, single or two shots; five or six received placebo; per-sample allocation not given. Day 63 after the first vaccine or placebo injection was the time point for sampling. The sequencing here drew on peripheral blood, taken in a trial of Ad26.COV2.S vaccine versus placebo. Receptor source: a person aged 18-65 years who received the Ad26.COV2.S COVID-19 vaccine or a placebo.

The J gene is TRBJ1-1, the V gene TRBV4-3; TRBD1 agrees at 8 bases. Germline V gene lookup returns CDR1 LGHNA and CDR2 YSLEER. After removal of 1 base from V and 8 bases from J, the junction contained 9 bases not matched to a gene. This CDR3 has 15 amino acids. CDR3 in DNA: TGCGCCAGCAGCCAAGCCTTGCAGGGGGCGGAGGAAGCTTTCTTT. This encodes CASSQALQGAEEAFF.

The J gene is TRBJ1-2, the V gene TRBV5-5; D may be TRBD1 (5 bases). Germline V gene data show CDR1 as SGHKS and CDR2 as YYEKEE (reference sequence). The CDR3 contains 16 residues. V lost 3 bases and J 3 bases, leaving 18 bases between the germline ends. Here the CDR3 reads CASSYRWGEGDYGYTF. In DNA, the CDR3 is TGTGCCAGCAGCTATCGTTGGGGGGAGGGCGACTATGGCTACACCTTC.

This sequence joins TRBV3-1 (or the pseudogene TRBV3-2) and TRBJ2-3, with TRBD2 as a possible D gene (7 bases). V was clipped by 0 bases and J by 10 bases, with 17 bases between them. Germline V gene lookup returns CDR1 LGHDT and CDR2 YNNKEL (reference sequence). This CDR3 region has 15 residues. The CDR3 bases are TGTGCCAGCAGCCAAGATTTCGGGGGGCCTCCGGCGCAGTATTTT. This gives the protein CASSQDFGGPPAQYF.

V usage is TRBV28 and J usage is TRBJ2-5, with D hard to call. The CDR3 extends over 12 amino acids. Germline V lookup: CDR1 MDHEN, CDR2 SYDVKM. Deletions cut 6 bases from V and 5 bases from J, with 10 bases between. The CDR3 loop is CASSKPWETQYF. The CDR3 nucleotides are TGTGCCAGCAGCAAACCATGGGAGACCCAGTACTTC.

The rearrangement joins TRBV9 to TRBJ1-6; D gene uncertain. V dropped 4 bases and J dropped 8 bases, with 16 bases sitting between them. The germline gives CDR1 SGDLS, CDR2 YYNGEE. CDR3 length: 15 amino acids. CDR3 bases: TGTGCCAGCAGCCCGAGGCCCGGAAGGGATTCACCCCTCCACTTT. Encoded protein: CASSPRPGRDSPLHF. The full variable domain, rest sourced from reference TRBV9 and TRBJ1-6, is DSGVTQTPKHLITATGQRVTLRCSPRSGDLSVYWYQQSLDQGLQFLIQYYNGEERAKGNILERFSAQQFPDLHSELNLSSLELGDSALYFCASSPRPGRDSPLHFGNGTRLTVT.

The V and J genes are TRBV19 and TRBJ1-2; D gene unclear. In germline, CDR1 is LNHDA, CDR2 SQIVND (reference sequence). The V and J ends lost 4 bases and 0 bases respectively, with 9 bases between them. The CDR3 is 14 residues long. The CDR3 coding sequence is TGTGCCAGTAGTAGCAGCCCGGCTAACTATGGCTACACCTTC. Its protein product is CASSSSPANYGYTF.

The V call is TRBV28, the J call TRBJ2-7; the match to TRBD2 covers 10 bases. Looked up from germline, CDR1 is MDHEN and CDR2 is SYDVKM. Germline trimming cut 4 bases from V and 0 bases from J; bases unmatched to any gene: 6. The CDR3 runs to 16 residues. The CDR3: CASSWTWTSGSYEQYF. The CDR3 DNA reads as TGTGCCAGCAGTTGGACGTGGACTAGCGGCTCCTACGAGCAGTACTTC.

In its sample, this clone was seen once. This chain joins TRBV7-2 and TRBJ1-6, with D unresolved. The CDR3 has 15 amino acids. Germline V gene data show CDR1 as SGHTA and CDR2 as FQGNSA. V was pared by 5 bases and J by 6 bases, with 14 bases between. CDR3 sequence reads: CASSPPGRPNSPLHF. CDR3 sequence (DNA): TGTGCCAGCAGCCCCCCCGGACGGCCTAATTCACCCCTCCACTTT.

The chain is built from TRBV30 and TRBJ2-1; D is unresolved. Germline V gene sequence: CDR1 GTSNPN, CDR2 SVGIG (reference sequence). The CDR3 runs 8 residues. Between the trimmed V and J ends, which lost 2 bases and 15 bases, there was a span of 5 bases. The CDR3 spells CAWSIGFF. The CDR3 coding sequence is TGTGCCTGGAGTATCGGGTTCTTC.

A word on this clone: In the same sample, other DNA sequences code for this CDR3. V usage is TRBV4-3 and J usage is TRBJ2-7, with D maybe TRBD2 (6 bases). Per the germline V gene, CDR1 is LGHNA and CDR2 is YSLEER. The length of the CDR3 is 14 residues. With 0 bases removed from V and 4 bases from J, the gap between germline ends came to 10 bases. CDR3 residues: CASSQDRGSYEQYF. The CDR3 coding sequence is TGCGCCAGCAGCCAAGACCGGGGGAGTTACGAGCAGTACTTC.

The chain carries TRBV29-1 and TRBJ1-3; no clear D. The CDR3 totals 11 residues. V was pared by 0 bases and J by 4 bases, with 1 base between. Germline V gene sequence: CDR1 SQVTM, CDR2 ANQGSEA. CDR3 nucleotide sequence: TGCAGCGTTGAAGAAGGAAACACCATATATTTT. This translates into CSVEEGNTIYF.

This clone was recorded only once. The J gene is TRBJ1-3, the V gene TRBV3-1 (or the pseudogene TRBV3-2), with D uncertain. V lost 3 bases and J lost 0, with 9 bases in between. Germline V gene lookup returns CDR1 LGHDT and CDR2 YNNKEL (reference sequence). The CDR3 contains 15 residues. The CDR3 DNA reads as TGTGCCAGCAGCCAGAACAGCGACTCTGGAAACACCATATATTTT. This codes for CASSQNSDSGNTIYF.

The rearrangement links TRBV5-1 to TRBJ2-7, with 10 bases matching TRBD2. Germline CDR1 SGHRS, CDR2 YFSETQ. The junction had 6 bases not matched to a gene; V was cut back by 1 base and J by 2 bases. This CDR3 has 16 residues. CDR3 nucleotide sequence: TGCGCCAGCAGCTTGAGGCTAGCGGGGGAGGCCTACGAGCAGTACTTC. This sequence encodes CASSLRLAGEAYEQYF. Together with reference TRBV5-1 and TRBJ2-7, the CDR3 gives the full variable domain: KAGVTQTPRYLIKTRGQQVTLSCSPISGHRSVSWYQQTPGQGLQFLFEYFSETQRNKGNFPGRFSGRQFSNSRSEMNVSTLELGDSALYLCASSLRLAGEAYEQYFGPGTRLTVT.

The chain carries TRBV7-2 and TRBJ2-5; D gene ambiguous. CDR1 SGHTA and CDR2 FQGNSA come from the germline V gene. The CDR3 covers 14 residues. V lost 5 bases and J 4 bases, leaving 14 bases between the germline ends. Written as DNA, the CDR3 is TGTGCCAGCAGCCCCCTAGTGAGTGGAGAGACCCAGTACTTC. The encoded protein is CASSPLVSGETQYF.

This chain uses TRBV19 with TRBJ2-7, with D possibly being TRBD1 (6 bases). This CDR3 region has 15 residues. Trimming left V 4 bases short and J 3 bases short, with 16 bases between. CDR1 is LNHDA and CDR2 is SQIVND in the germline V gene (reference sequence). The CDR3 loop is CASSTTGTSFYEQYF. In nucleotides, the CDR3 is TGTGCCAGTAGTACTACCGGGACATCTTTCTACGAGCAGTACTTC. The complete variable domain, with remaining parts taken from reference TRBV19 and TRBJ2-7, reads DGGITQSPKYLFRKEGQNVTLSCEQNLNHDAMYWYRQDPGQGLRLIYYSQIVNDFQKGDIAEGYSVSREKKESFPLTVTSAQKNPTAFYLCASSTTGTSFYEQYFGPGTRLTVT.

This clone has just a few counts. V and J are TRBV5-5 and TRBJ2-3; perhaps TRBD2 as D (5 bases). Trimming cost V 4 bases and J 6 bases, with 12 bases left between them. The CDR3 spans 13 residues. Germline CDR1 and CDR2: SGHKS and YYEKEE (reference sequence). The CDR3 DNA reads as TGTGCCAGCAGCGGCATAGCGCATGATACGCAGTATTTT. Translation: CASSGIAHDTQYF.

The chain joins TRBV28 to TRBJ1-3; TRBD1 matches 8 bases. This CDR3 contains 17 residues. Trimming took 5 bases from V and 0 from J; bases not matched to a gene: 9. Germline CDR1 and CDR2: MDHEN and SYDVKM. Written as DNA, the CDR3 is TGTGCCAGCAGTCCCAGTCGGGACAGGTTCTCTGGAAACACCATATATTTT. Translation: CASSPSRDRFSGNTIYF.

CDR3 protein: CATRQTGEPNTGELFF. The CDR3 DNA is TGTGCCACCAGACAGACAGGGGAACCGAACACCGGGGAGCTGTTTTTT. The rearrangement links TRBV24-1 to TRBJ2-2; 8 bases match TRBD1. This CDR3 has 16 amino acids. Germline-derived CDR1 and CDR2 are KGHDR and SFDVKD. Unmatched junction bases numbered 6, after V lost 7 bases and J lost 0 bases.

V gene TRBV5-4 combines with J gene TRBJ2-1; D possibly uses TRBD1 or TRBD2 (6 bases each). V shed 6 bases and J shed 6 bases, with 22 bases lying between them. Looked up from germline, CDR1 is SGHNT and CDR2 is YYREEE (reference sequence). The CDR3 loop spans 16 amino acids. Here the CDR3 reads CASTLGGGVFGNEQFF. CDR3 nucleotide sequence: TGTGCCAGCACCTTAGGAGGGGGAGTTTTCGGCAATGAGCAGTTCTTC.

This chain uses TRBV30 with TRBJ2-5; no firm D call. Germline values: CDR1 GTSNPN, CDR2 SVGIG (reference sequence). CDR3 length: 11 amino acids. V dropped 7 bases and J dropped 4 bases, with 10 bases sitting between them. CDR3 residues: CASQDRETQYF. The CDR3 DNA reads as TGTGCCTCGCAGGATAGAGAGACCCAGTACTTC.

The chain is built from TRBV11-2 and TRBJ2-1, with 8 bases lining up with TRBD2. CDR3 length: 16 amino acids. From germline, CDR1 is SGHAT and CDR2 FQNNGV. With V trimmed by 1 base and J by 15 bases, 17 bases remained unmatched. CDR3 protein: CASSLGRGGRPVPGFF. Here the CDR3 DNA reads TGTGCCAGCAGCTTAGGACGGGGGGGCCGCCCCGTTCCAGGGTTCTTC.

The rearrangement joins TRBV5-4 to TRBJ2-3; D might be TRBD1 (6 bases). V lost 0 bases and J lost 0, with 17 bases in between. Germline V CDR1 and CDR2: SGHNT, YYREEE (reference sequence). The length of the CDR3 is 18 residues. CDR3 sequence reads: CASSLVPPTGPSTDTQYF. The CDR3 DNA reads TGTGCCAGCAGCTTGGTTCCCCCGACAGGACCCAGCACAGATACGCAGTATTTT.

This clone was found a few times. The J gene is TRBJ1-2, the V gene TRBV12-3 or TRBV12-4, with TRBD1 matching 9 bases. This CDR3 has 13 amino acids. After removal of 5 bases from V and 11 bases from J, the junction contained 9 bases not matched to a gene. CDR3 region: CASSPLGQGRYTF. CDR3 bases: TGTGCCAGCAGTCCTCTGGGACAGGGAAGATACACCTTC.

This sequence joins TRBV28 and TRBJ1-5, with TRBD1 matching over 10 bases. CDR1 is MDHEN and CDR2 is SYDVKM in the germline V gene. Trimming cost V 5 bases and J 7 bases; bases outside gene matches: 8. The CDR3 sequence is 15 residues long. CDR3 region: CASSIPTGGRQPQHF. CDR3 in DNA: TGTGCCAGCAGTATCCCGACAGGGGGCAGACAGCCCCAGCATTTT.